This T cell receptor beta chain is from a study of cytomegalovirus exposure and HLA in healthy donors. Study-wide results and caveats: There was a cluster of highly shared sequence variants that was likely a sequencing artifact.

It was healthy bone marrow donors who served as donors. Points on this clone: Its cognate antigen is unknown.

This CDR3 has 17 amino acids. The V gene lost 3 bases and the J gene lost 0 bases, with 18 bases spanning the gap. Germline V gene lookup returns CDR1 ENHRY and CDR2 SYGVKD. The PCR employed 60 Vbeta primers together with 13 Jbeta primers. Measured with immunoSEQ multiplex PCR; TCRdb has only the in-frame clones, and not every one. In the table there are 150,000 or so clones, 80% of which are singletons. This TCR derives from a middle-aged woman in good health and CMV-seronegative. Sequences were obtained from PBMCs. V and J are TRBV10-3 and TRBJ2-7; possible D gene TRBD1, 5 bases. Here the CDR3 reads CAISEPSLGASSYEQYF. CDR3 sequence (DNA): TGTGCCATCAGTGAACCCTCGTTAGGGGCCAGCTCCTACGAGCAGTACTTC.